The rows below give T cell receptor beta chains drawn from one sample of a study of low-dose radiotherapy and immunotherapy resistance in tumors. TCRdb re-derived calls from the reads in MiXCR, one entry per CDR3 protein. The sample contains tens of thousands of distinct CDR3 sequences, roughly 10% of which appear only once. The specimen comprised PBMCs, sampled before treatment. The receptors were sampled from a female donor with ovarian cancer. CDR3s include the opening cysteine and the closing phenylalanine or tryptophan. Each record gives: CDR3 length, V gene, D gene, J gene, clone size, CDR3 DNA, CDR3 protein. The D gene is left open where the match is weak. Part of the rows lack a size; the others show once, few, many or a class for expanded clones.

CDR3 length: 12; V gene: TRBV12-3/TRBV12-4; D gene: .; J gene: TRBJ2-7; clone size: many; CDR3 DNA: TGTGCCAGCACCCCAGGGGTCGGCGAGCAGTACTTC; CDR3 protein: CASTPGVGEQYF
CDR3 length: 15; V gene: TRBV30; D gene: .; J gene: TRBJ2-2; clone size: .; CDR3 DNA: TGTGCCTTCACGCGGTGGGGGCCCAACACCGGGGAGCTGTTTTTT; CDR3 protein: CAFTRWGPNTGELFF
CDR3 length: 13; V gene: TRBV5-5; D gene: TRBD2; J gene: TRBJ2-1; clone size: .; CDR3 DNA: TGTGCCAGCAGCTTGGGGTTAGCGGGAGTCGTGTTCTTC; CDR3 protein: CASSLGLAGVVFF
CDR3 length: 12; V gene: TRBV10-3; D gene: .; J gene: TRBJ2-7; clone size: .; CDR3 DNA: TGTGCCATCACAAAGGAAGGAGTCGAGCTGTACTTC; CDR3 protein: CAITKEGVELYF
CDR3 length: 10; V gene: TRBV20-1; D gene: .; J gene: TRBJ1-1; clone size: many; CDR3 DNA: TGCAGTGCCTCCGACACTGAAGCTTTCTTT; CDR3 protein: CSASDTEAFF
CDR3 length: 13; V gene: TRBV6-2/TRBV6-3; D gene: .; J gene: TRBJ1-1; clone size: many; CDR3 DNA: TGTGCCAGCAGTGTCCAGACGAACACTGAAGCTTTCTTT; CDR3 protein: CASSVQTNTEAFF
CDR3 length: 15; V gene: TRBV3-1; D gene: .; J gene: TRBJ1-1; clone size: many; CDR3 DNA: TGTGCCAGCAGCCATAGTGGCAGGGTCAGGACTGAAGCTTTCTTT; CDR3 protein: CASSHSGRVRTEAFF
CDR3 length: 14; V gene: TRBV7-2; D gene: TRBD1; J gene: TRBJ2-7; clone size: many; CDR3 DNA: TGTGCCAGCAGCTCATGGGACAGGGCCAACGAGCAGTACTTC; CDR3 protein: CASSSWDRANEQYF
CDR3 length: 16; V gene: TRBV7-3; D gene: TRBD1; J gene: TRBJ2-2; clone size: many; CDR3 DNA: TGTGCCAGCAGCCAAGCCGGGACAGTAAACACCGGGGAGCTGTTTTTT; CDR3 protein: CASSQAGTVNTGELFF
CDR3 length: 15; V gene: TRBV25-1; D gene: .; J gene: TRBJ1-5; clone size: many; CDR3 DNA: TGTGCCAGCAGTGAATGGGGGGGTAGCAATCAGCCCCAGCATTTT; CDR3 protein: CASSEWGGSNQPQHF
CDR3 length: 13; V gene: TRBV27; D gene: .; J gene: TRBJ2-1; clone size: .; CDR3 DNA: TGTGCCAGCAGAGAAGGGGGGCCTGGTGAGCAGTTCTTC; CDR3 protein: CASREGGPGEQFF
CDR3 length: 13; V gene: TRBV29-1; D gene: .; J gene: TRBJ2-2; clone size: few; CDR3 DNA: .; CDR3 protein: CSVLRGTGELFFF
CDR3 length: 12; V gene: TRBV10-3; D gene: .; J gene: TRBJ1-3; clone size: many; CDR3 DNA: TGTGCCATCAGTGAGGCTGGAAACACCATATATTTT; CDR3 protein: CAISEAGNTIYF
CDR3 length: 12; V gene: TRBV29-1; D gene: .; J gene: TRBJ2-5; clone size: many; CDR3 DNA: TGCAGCGTGGACAGCGTCGGGGAGACCCAGTACTTC; CDR3 protein: CSVDSVGETQYF
CDR3 length: 15; V gene: TRBV20-1; D gene: .; J gene: TRBJ2-1; clone size: many; CDR3 DNA: TGCAGTGCTAGAGAAGGCCCGACTATCTACAATGAGCAGTTCTTC; CDR3 protein: CSAREGPTIYNEQFF
CDR3 length: 14; V gene: TRBV18; D gene: TRBD1; J gene: TRBJ2-1; clone size: many; CDR3 DNA: TGTGCCAGCTCTGGAGACAGGGGGTCAAGTGAGCAGTTCTTC; CDR3 protein: CASSGDRGSSEQFF
CDR3 length: 16; V gene: TRBV24-1; D gene: .; J gene: TRBJ2-2; clone size: many; CDR3 DNA: TGTGCCACCAGTGATTCCGGAGCGCCGAACACCGGGGAGCTGTTTTTT; CDR3 protein: CATSDSGAPNTGELFF
CDR3 length: 15; V gene: TRBV4-3; D gene: TRBD2; J gene: TRBJ2-7; clone size: many; CDR3 DNA: TGCGCCAGCAGCCAAGAGGCTAGCGGGAGTATCGAGCAGTACTTC; CDR3 protein: CASSQEASGSIEQYF
CDR3 length: 13; V gene: TRBV30; D gene: .; J gene: TRBJ1-1; clone size: many; CDR3 DNA: TGTGCCTGGAGTGTTTGGAGCCGCACTGAAGCTTTCTTT; CDR3 protein: CAWSVWSRTEAFF
CDR3 length: 11; V gene: TRBV2; D gene: .; J gene: TRBJ2-5; clone size: many; CDR3 DNA: TGTGCCAGCAAGTACCAAGAGACCCAGTACTTC; CDR3 protein: CASKYQETQYF
CDR3 length: 14; V gene: TRBV27; D gene: TRBD2; J gene: TRBJ2-1; clone size: .; CDR3 DNA: TGTGCCAGCAGCGTCGGCAGCGGGGGGACTGAGCAGTTCTTC; CDR3 protein: CASSVGSGGTEQFF
CDR3 length: 13; V gene: TRBV4-1; D gene: .; J gene: TRBJ2-1; clone size: many; CDR3 DNA: TGCGCCAGCAGCCAAGAAGGGTTCAATGAGCAGTTCTTC; CDR3 protein: CASSQEGFNEQFF